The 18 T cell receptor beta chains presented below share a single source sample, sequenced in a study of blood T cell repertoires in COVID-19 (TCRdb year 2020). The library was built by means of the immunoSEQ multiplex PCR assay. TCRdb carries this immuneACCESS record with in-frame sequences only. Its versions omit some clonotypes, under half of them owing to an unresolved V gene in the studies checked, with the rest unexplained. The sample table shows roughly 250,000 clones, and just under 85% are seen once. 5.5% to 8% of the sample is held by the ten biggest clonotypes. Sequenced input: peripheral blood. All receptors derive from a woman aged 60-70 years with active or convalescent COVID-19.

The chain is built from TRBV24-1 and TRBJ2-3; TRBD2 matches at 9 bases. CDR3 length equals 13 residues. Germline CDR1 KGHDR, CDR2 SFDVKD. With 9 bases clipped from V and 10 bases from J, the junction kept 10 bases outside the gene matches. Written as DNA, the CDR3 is TGTGCCACCGGAGGGACTAGCCACATGGCGCAGTATTTT. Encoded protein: CATGGTSHMAQYF.

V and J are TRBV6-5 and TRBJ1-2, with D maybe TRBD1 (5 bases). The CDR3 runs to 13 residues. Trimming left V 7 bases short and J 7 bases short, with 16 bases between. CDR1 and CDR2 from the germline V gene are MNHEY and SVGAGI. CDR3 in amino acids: CASNSNPGGGYTF. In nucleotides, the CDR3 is TGTGCCAGCAACTCTAACCCCGGGGGTGGCTACACCTTC.

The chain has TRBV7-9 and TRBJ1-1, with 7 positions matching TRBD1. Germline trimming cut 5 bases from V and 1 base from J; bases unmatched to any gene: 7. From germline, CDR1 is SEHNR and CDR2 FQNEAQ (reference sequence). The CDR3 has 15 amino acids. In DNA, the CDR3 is TGTGCCAGCAGCCCCCCGGGACAGAGGAACACTGAAGCTTTCTTT. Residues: CASSPPGQRNTEAFF.

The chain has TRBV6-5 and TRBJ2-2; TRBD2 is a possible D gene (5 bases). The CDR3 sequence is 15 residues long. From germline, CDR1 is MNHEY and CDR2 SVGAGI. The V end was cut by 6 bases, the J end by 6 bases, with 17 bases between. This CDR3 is CASSRGSRSAGELFF. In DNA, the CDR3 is TGTGCCAGCAGCCGCGGGTCCCGGTCAGCCGGGGAGCTGTTTTTT.

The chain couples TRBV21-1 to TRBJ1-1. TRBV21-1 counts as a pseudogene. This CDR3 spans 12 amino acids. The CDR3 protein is CAKPRGDTEAFF. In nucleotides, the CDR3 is TGTGCCAAACCTCGGGGGGACACTGAAGCTTTCTTT.

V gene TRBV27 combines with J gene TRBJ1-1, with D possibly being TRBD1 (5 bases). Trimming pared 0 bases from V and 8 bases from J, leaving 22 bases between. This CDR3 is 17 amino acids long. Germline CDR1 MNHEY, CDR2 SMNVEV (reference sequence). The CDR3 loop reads CASSLSSGGGLTDEAFF. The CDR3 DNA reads TGTGCCAGCAGTTTATCCTCTGGGGGAGGCTTAACCGACGAAGCTTTCTTT.

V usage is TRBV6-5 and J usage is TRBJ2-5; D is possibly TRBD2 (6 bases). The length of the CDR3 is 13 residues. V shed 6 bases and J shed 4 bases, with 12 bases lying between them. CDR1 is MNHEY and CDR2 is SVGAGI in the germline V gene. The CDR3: CASRVDGGETQYF. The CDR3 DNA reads TGTGCCAGCAGGGTCGACGGGGGAGAGACCCAGTACTTC.

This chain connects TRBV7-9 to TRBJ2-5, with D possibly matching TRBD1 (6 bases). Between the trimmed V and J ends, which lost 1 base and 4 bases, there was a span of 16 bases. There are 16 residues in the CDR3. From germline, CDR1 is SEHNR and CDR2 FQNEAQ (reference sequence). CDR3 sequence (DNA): TGTGCCAGCAGCTTAGGTACAGGGAGTCTCGCAGAGACCCAGTACTTC. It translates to CASSLGTGSLAETQYF.

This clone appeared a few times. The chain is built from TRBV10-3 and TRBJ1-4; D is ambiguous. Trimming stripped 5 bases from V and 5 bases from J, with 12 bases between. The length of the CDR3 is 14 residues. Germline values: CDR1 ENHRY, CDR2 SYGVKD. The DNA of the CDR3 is TGTGCCATCAGTAGGACTGGAGAAAATGAAAAACTGTTTTTT. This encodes CAISRTGENEKLFF.

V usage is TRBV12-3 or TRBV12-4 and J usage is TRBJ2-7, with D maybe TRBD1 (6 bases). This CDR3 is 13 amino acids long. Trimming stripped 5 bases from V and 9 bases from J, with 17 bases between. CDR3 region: CASSTRVGALQYF. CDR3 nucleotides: TGTGCCAGCAGTACCCGCGTGGGGGCCTTGCAGTACTTC.

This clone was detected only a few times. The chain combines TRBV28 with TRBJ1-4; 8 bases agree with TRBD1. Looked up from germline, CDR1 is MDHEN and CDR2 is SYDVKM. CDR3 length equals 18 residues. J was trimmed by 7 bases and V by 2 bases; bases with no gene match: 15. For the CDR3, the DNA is TGTGCCAGCAGTTTAAGGAGGGGGCAGGGGGCTCGGGGTGAAAAACTGTTTTTT. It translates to CASSLRRGQGARGEKLFF. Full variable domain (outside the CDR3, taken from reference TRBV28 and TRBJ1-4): DVKVTQSSRYLVKRTGEKVFLECVQDMDHENMFWYRQDPGLGLRLIYFSYDVKMKEKGDIPEGYSVSREKKERFSLILESASTNQTSMYLCASSLRRGQGARGEKLFFGSGTQLSVL.

This CDR3 is CASSLLDRVNGVGYGYTF. CDR3 in DNA: TGTGCCAGCAGTTTATTGGACAGGGTCAACGGCGTGGGCTATGGCTACACCTTC. This sequence joins TRBV28 and TRBJ1-2; 8 bases are a match to TRBD1. The CDR3 loop spans 18 amino acids. Per the germline V gene, CDR1 is MDHEN and CDR2 is SYDVKM. J was trimmed by 4 bases and V by 1 base; bases with no gene match: 14.

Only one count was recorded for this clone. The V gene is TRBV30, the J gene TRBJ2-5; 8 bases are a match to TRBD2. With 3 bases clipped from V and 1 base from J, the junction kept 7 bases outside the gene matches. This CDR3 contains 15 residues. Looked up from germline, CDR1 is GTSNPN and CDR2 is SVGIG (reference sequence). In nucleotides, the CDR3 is TGTGCCTGGAGCGGAAATAGCGGGATCCAAGAGACCCAGTACTTC. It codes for CAWSGNSGIQETQYF.

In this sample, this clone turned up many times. The CDR3 DNA reads TGCGCCAGCAGTGATAGGGCGGGAGCGCCAGATACGCAGTATTTT. Translating it yields CASSDRAGAPDTQYF. The chain combines TRBV10-1 with TRBJ2-3, with 7 bases that match TRBD2. The CDR3 has 15 residues. From germline, CDR1 is WNHNN and CDR2 SYGVQD (reference sequence). The V segment lost 3 bases and the J segment 4 bases; nucleotides outside the gene matches: 7.

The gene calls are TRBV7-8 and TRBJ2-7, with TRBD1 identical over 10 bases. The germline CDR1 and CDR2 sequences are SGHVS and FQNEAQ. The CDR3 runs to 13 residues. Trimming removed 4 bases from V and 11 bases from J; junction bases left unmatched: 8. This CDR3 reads CASSSRTGGKKYV. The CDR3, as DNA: TGTGCCAGCAGCTCTCGGACAGGGGGGAAGAAGTACGTC.

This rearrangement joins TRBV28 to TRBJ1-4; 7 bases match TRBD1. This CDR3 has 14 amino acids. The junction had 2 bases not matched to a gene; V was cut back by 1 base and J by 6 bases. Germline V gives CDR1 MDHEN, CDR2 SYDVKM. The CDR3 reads CASSLSRGDEKLFF. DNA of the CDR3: TGTGCCAGCAGTTTATCCAGGGGGGATGAAAAACTGTTTTTT.

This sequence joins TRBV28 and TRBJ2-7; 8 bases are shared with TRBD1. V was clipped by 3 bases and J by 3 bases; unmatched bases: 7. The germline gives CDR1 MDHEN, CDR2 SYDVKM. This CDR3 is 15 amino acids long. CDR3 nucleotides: TGTGCCAGCAGTTTGGGAGGACAGGGCGACTACGAGCAGTACGTC. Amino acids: CASSLGGQGDYEQYV.

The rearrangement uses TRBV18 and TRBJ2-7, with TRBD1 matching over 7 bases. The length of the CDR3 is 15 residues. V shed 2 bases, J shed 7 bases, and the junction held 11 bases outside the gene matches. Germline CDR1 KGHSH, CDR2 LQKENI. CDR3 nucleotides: TGTGCCAGCTCACCAGCCAGGGACAGCCCCTGGGAGCAGTACTTC. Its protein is CASSPARDSPWEQYF. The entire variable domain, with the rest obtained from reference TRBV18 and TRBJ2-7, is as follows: NAGVMQNPRHLVRRRGQEARLRCSPMKGHSHVYWYRQLPEEGLKFMVYLQKENIIDESGMPKERFSAEFPKEGPSILRIQQVVRGDSAAYFCASSPARDSPWEQYFGPGTRLTVT.